This record concerns one TCR beta chain sequence. Antigen: not known. Here immunoSEQ multiplex PCR was the method, and the copy in TCRdb shows in-frame clones only, minus some. In the table there are more than 400,000 clones, roughly 95% of which are singletons. The data stem from a study of shared clonotypes between healthy human individuals. General study findings and limits: Some clonotypes were shared by all four sorted-subset donors, while others were not shared. The non-shared ones had lower generation probabilities than the shared ones.

V was clipped by 6 bases and J by 0 bases, with 12 bases between them. CDR1 MNHNY and CDR2 SVGAGI come from the germline V gene (reference sequence). The CDR3 loop spans 14 amino acids. Each donor was a Caucasian adult residing in Nashville, Tennessee. This clonotype was obtained from a woman aged 30 to 39 in good health. The chain links TRBV6-6 to TRBJ2-7; maybe TRBD2 (5 bases). Sequenced material: naive CD4+ T cells sorted from blood. Subset meaning: CD45RA+ positively selected. The CDR3 sequence is CASRLTTASYEQYF. As DNA, the CDR3 is TGTGCCAGCAGGTTGACTACCGCCTCCTACGAGCAGTACTTC.